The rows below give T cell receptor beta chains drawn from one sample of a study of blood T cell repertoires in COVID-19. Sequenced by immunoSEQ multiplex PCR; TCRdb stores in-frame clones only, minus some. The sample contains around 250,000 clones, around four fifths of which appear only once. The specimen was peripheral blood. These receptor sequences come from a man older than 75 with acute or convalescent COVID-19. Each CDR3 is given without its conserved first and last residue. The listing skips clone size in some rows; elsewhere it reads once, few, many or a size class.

ASSKGLAGGPNEQF	TRBJ2-1	TRBV3-1/TRBV3-2	-
ASSQSGQGVRKQPQH	TRBJ1-5	TRBV4-1	-
ASSSTGATGELF	TRBJ2-2	TRBV6-5	many
ASSPRTDFPYEQY	TRBJ2-7	TRBV4-1	-
ASGGHSYEQY	TRBJ2-7	TRBV12-3/TRBV12-4	-
ASSFYSGRSTDTQY	TRBJ2-3	TRBV27	-
ASSLVPGAENEQF	TRBJ2-1	TRBV5-1	-
ASIAGGTDTQY	TRBJ2-3	TRBV10-2	-
ASSIGRGQVAFEAF	TRBJ1-1	TRBV19	-
ASSLGHLQEAF	TRBJ1-1	TRBV5-8	-
ASSSRRTANYGYT	TRBJ1-2	TRBV6-5	once
AAKTTGFGEKLF	TRBJ1-4	TRBV19	once
ASSEGYAGWETQY	TRBJ2-5	TRBV10-1	-
ASSLGTGLTNTEAF	TRBJ1-1	TRBV7-2	-
ASRLSPTERNGKAF	TRBJ1-1	TRBV27	-
ASSIDRGIPQPQH	TRBJ1-5	TRBV7-9	-
ASSLTSGRKGNIQY	TRBJ2-4	TRBV13	-
ASSPGTSGRASTDTQY	TRBJ2-3	TRBV7-9	-
ASSLTSGGATDTQY	TRBJ2-3	TRBV7-2	-
SAGVTTEAF	TRBJ1-1	TRBV29-1	-
ATTRQGYTGELF	TRBJ2-2	TRBV24-1	-
ASSLGPGVWY	TRBJ2-7	TRBV5-5	-
ASRSDLTTQY	TRBJ2-3	TRBV6-5	-
ASSLETPMRNTQY	TRBJ2-3	TRBV5-1	once
ASSLSRGTEAF	TRBJ1-1	TRBV5-4	-
ARDSYNEQF	TRBJ2-1	TRBV30	once
ASSFPADRVNGGELF	TRBJ2-2	TRBV27	-
ASSEAPRGGWETQY	TRBJ2-5	TRBV6-1	-
ASSTPDRGGETQY	TRBJ2-5	TRBV19	-
ASSNPDRWNEQY	TRBJ2-7	TRBV5-1	-
ASSHTTSEGLAFGNEQF	TRBJ2-1	TRBV5-1	-
ASREQGLVQETQY	TRBJ2-5	TRBV2	-
ASSVAGGHGNEQF	TRBJ2-1	TRBV9	-
ASSVPLGAVETQY	TRBJ2-5	TRBV5-1	-
ASSRLGHSDATNEKLF	TRBJ1-4	TRBV21-1	-
ASSQPGQGFGYT	TRBJ1-2	TRBV4-1	-
ASSRGTNQPQH	TRBJ1-5	TRBV6-2/TRBV6-3	-
ASSTSLFSGNTIY	TRBJ1-3	TRBV19	-
ASSLGAGGPGTDTQY	TRBJ2-3	TRBV5-1	-
ASSQTVPGPYEQY	TRBJ2-7	TRBV7-8	-
ASVLIPGRSEAF	TRBJ1-1	TRBV19	-
ASSFEDREQF	TRBJ2-1	TRBV5-4	-
ASSSKDRYNEQF	TRBJ2-1	TRBV2	few
ASSPDTGGYGYT	TRBJ1-2	TRBV18	-
ASRGQGGTDTQY	TRBJ2-3	TRBV2	-
ASKVRGGKNIQY	TRBJ2-4	TRBV2	few
ASSLTQGWSYNSPLH	TRBJ1-6	TRBV28	-
ASSPRGEWGGTYNEQF	TRBJ2-1	TRBV9	-
ASSLFPGDIRGLDIQY	TRBJ2-4	TRBV28	-
ASSPFWAGETQY	TRBJ2-5	TRBV18	-
ASSPRTGVNYGYT	TRBJ1-2	TRBV5-1	-
ASSPQEQVRETQY	TRBJ2-5	TRBV4-1	once
ASSLGVWREKGGDEQF	TRBJ2-1	TRBV5-1	-
ASGTGRTGSYEQY	TRBJ2-7	TRBV28	-
ASSKEWTPGASGANVLT	TRBJ2-6	TRBV21-1	-